This T cell receptor beta chain was identified in a study of PD-L1 blockade in urothelial cancer. On the study more broadly: Patients previously received 0 to 3 chemotherapy regimens. T cells were recovered from blood samples at a median of around 130,000.

Deletions cut 2 bases from V and 4 bases from J, with 5 bases between. CDR3 length equals 13 residues. Germline V gene sequence: CDR1 SGHAT, CDR2 FQNNGV. The protocol was immunoSEQ multiplex PCR, while the TCRdb copy is restricted to in-frame clones and leaves out a portion. The table has about 79,000 clones, approximately 86% seen once. Time point specified: pretreatment peripheral blood. The TCR was taken from a man aged 55 to 69 with urothelial cancer. This chain connects TRBV11-2 to TRBJ2-2; D remains ambiguous. The sequences come from PBMCs, collected around atezolizumab (anti-PD-L1) treatment. The CDR3 DNA is TGTGCCAGCAGCTTATCAGGCACCGGGGAGCTGTTTTTT. Translation gives CASSLSGTGELFF.